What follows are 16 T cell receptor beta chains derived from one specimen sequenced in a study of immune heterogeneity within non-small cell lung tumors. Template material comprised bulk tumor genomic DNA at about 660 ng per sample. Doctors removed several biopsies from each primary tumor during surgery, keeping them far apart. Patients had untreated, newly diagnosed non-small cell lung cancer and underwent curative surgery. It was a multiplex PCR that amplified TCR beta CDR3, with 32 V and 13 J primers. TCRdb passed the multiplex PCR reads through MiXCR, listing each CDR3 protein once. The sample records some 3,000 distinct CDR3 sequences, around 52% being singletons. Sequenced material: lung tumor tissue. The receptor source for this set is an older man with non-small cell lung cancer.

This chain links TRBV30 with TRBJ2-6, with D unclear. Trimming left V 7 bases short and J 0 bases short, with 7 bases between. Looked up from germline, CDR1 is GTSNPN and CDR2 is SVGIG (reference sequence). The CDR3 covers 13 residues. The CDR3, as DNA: TGTGCCTTTCGTCTCTCTGGGGCCAACGTCCTGACTTTC. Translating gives CAFRLSGANVLTF.

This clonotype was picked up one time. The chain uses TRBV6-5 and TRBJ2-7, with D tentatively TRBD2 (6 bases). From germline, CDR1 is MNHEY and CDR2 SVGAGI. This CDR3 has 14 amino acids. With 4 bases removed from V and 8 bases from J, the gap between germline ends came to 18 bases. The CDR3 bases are TGTGCCAGCAGTTCAGCGGGTGACCGTCGAAAGCAGTACTTC. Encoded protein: CASSSAGDRRKQYF.

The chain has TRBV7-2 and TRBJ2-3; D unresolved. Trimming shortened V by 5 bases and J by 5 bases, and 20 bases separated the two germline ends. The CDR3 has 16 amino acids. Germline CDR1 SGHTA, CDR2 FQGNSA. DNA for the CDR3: TGTGCCAGCAGCCGTCTAGGGTTTTCAGTCGGAGATACGCAGTATTTT. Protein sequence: CASSRLGFSVGDTQYF.

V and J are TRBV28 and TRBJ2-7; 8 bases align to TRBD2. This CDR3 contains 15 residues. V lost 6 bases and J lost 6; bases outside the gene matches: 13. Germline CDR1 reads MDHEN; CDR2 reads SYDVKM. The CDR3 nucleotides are TGTGCCAGCAGCTCGGGGGGGTCCCGGGACACCGAGCAGTACTTC. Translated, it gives CASSSGGSRDTEQYF.

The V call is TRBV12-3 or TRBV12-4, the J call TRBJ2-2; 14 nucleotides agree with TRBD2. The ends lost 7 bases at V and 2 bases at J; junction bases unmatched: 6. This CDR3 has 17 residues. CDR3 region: CASTRLAGGRNTGELFF. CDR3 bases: TGTGCCAGCACCAGACTAGCGGGAGGGAGAAACACCGGGGAGCTGTTTTTT.

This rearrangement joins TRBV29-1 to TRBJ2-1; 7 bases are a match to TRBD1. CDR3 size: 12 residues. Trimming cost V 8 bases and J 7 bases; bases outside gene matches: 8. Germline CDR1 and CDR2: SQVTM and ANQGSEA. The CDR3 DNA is TGCAGCACAAGACAGGGTGGGAATGAGCAGTTCTTC. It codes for CSTRQGGNEQFF.

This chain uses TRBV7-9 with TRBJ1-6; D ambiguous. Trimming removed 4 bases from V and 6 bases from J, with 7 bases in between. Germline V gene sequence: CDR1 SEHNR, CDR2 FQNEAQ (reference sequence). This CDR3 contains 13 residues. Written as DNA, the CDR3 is TGTGCCAGCAGCTATGTCAGTAATTCACCCCTCCACTTT. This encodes CASSYVSNSPLHF.

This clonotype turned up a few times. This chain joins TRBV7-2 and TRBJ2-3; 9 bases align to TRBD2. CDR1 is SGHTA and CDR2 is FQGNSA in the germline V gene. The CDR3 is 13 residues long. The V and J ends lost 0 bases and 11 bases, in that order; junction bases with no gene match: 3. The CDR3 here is CASSLAGTSRQYF. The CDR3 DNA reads TGTGCCAGCAGCTTAGCCGGGACTAGCAGGCAGTATTTT.

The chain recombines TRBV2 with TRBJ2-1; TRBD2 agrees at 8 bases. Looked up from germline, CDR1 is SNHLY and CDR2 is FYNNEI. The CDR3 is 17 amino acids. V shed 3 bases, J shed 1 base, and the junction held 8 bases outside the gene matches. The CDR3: CASSDGSSGLSYNEQFF. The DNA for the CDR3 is TGTGCCAGCAGTGATGGGTCTAGCGGGCTTTCCTACAATGAGCAGTTCTTC.

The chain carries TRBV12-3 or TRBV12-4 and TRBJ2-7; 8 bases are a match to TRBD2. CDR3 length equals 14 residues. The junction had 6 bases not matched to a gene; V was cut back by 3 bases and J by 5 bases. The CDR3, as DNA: TGTGCCAGCAGTTTTAGCGGGGCGCTTAACGAGCAGTACTTC. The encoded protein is CASSFSGALNEQYF.

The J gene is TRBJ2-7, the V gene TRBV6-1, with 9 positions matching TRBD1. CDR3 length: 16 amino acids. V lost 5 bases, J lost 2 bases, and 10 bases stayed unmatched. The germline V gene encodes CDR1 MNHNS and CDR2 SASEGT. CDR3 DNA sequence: TGTGCCAGCAGTCCCTCCGGGACAGGGAGTACCTACGAGCAGTACTTC. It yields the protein CASSPSGTGSTYEQYF.

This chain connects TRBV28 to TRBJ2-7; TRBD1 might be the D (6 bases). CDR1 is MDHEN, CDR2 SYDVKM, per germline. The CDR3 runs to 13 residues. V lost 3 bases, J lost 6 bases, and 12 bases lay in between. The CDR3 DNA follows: TGTGCCAGCAGTTTTGCGGACAGCCCCGAGCAGTACTTC. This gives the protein CASSFADSPEQYF.

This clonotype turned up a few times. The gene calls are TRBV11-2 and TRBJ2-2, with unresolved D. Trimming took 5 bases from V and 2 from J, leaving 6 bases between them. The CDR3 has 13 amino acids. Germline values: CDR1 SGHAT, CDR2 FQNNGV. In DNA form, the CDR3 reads TGTGCCAGCAGCAGGGTTAACACCGGGGAGCTGTTTTTT. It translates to CASSRVNTGELFF.

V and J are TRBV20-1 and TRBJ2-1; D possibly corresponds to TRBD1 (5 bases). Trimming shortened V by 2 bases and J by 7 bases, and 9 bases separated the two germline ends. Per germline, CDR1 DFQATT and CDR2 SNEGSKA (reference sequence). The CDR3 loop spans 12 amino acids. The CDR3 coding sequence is TGCAGTGCTAGATTTCAGGGAAATGAGCAGTTCTTC. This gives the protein CSARFQGNEQFF.

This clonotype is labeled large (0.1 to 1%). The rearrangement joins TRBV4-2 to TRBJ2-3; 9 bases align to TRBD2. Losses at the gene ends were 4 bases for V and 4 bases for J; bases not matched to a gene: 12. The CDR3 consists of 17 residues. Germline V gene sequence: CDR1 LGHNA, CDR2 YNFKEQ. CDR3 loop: CASSPSGTSLVADTQYF. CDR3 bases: TGTGCCAGCAGCCCTTCCGGGACTAGCCTCGTGGCAGATACGCAGTATTTT.

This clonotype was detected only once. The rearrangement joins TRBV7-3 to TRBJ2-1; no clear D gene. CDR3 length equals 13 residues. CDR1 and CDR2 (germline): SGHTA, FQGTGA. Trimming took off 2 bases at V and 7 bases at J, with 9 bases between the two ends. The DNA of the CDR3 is TGTGCCAGCAGCTTATCAACTTTTAATGAGCAGTTCTTC. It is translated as CASSLSTFNEQFF.